Presented here are 19 T cell receptor beta chains from one specimen sequenced in a study of low-dose radiotherapy and immunotherapy resistance in tumors. With TRAV- and TRBV-specific primers, first-strand cDNA was made, covering the alpha and beta chains. TCR amplification used 20 to 25 PCR cycles, a constant-region primer and a V-primer adapter. TCRdb reanalysed the reads using MiXCR and keeps one entry per CDR3 protein. The data show 80,000 or so distinct CDR3 sequences, under 20% seen once. Stated time point: after trial treatment. The treatment: LDRT plus nivolumab, ipilimumab, low-dose cyclophosphamide and aspirin (RACIN trial). The material sequenced was PBMCs, taken after low-dose radiotherapy plus immunotherapy. The source is a male donor with prostate cancer.

Of note for this clonotype: A far bigger clonotype differs at one base, so this is likely a read error. This chain links TRBV28 with TRBJ2-1; perhaps TRBD2 as D (5 bases). The J call is doubtful: the DNA matches TRBJ2-7 better. CDR1 and CDR2 (germline): MDHEN, SYDVKM. The CDR3 length is 11 residues. CDR3 sequence reads: CVSTYEGSQYF. As DNA, the CDR3 is TGTGTCAGCACCTATGAGGGATCACAGTACTTC.

For this clonotype: Germline is not matched at one junction end, which may reflect a read error. The genes are TRBV7-6 and TRBJ2-3; D is ambiguous. Germline CDR1 reads SGHVS; CDR2 reads FNYEAQ. The CDR3 consists of 16 residues. This CDR3 is CATSLVDLRDTDTQYF. CDR3 coding DNA: TGTGCCACCAGCTTAGTTGACCTAAGGGACACAGATACGCAGTATTTT.

This clonotype was seen at least ten times. V is TRBV2 and J is TRBJ2-6; D might be TRBD1 or TRBD2, each matching 5 bases. CDR3 length: 16 amino acids. V was shortened by 5 bases and J by 0 bases, with 11 bases between the two germline ends. CDR1 SNHLY and CDR2 FYNNEI come from the germline V gene. CDR3 residues: CASSRDASSGANVLTF. The DNA of the CDR3 is TGTGCCAGCAGTCGGGACGCAAGCTCTGGGGCCAACGTCCTGACTTTC.

V gene TRBV5-1 combines with J gene TRBJ2-1; possibly TRBD2 for D (6 bases). In germline, CDR1 is SGHRS, CDR2 YFSETQ. CDR3 length equals 13 residues. The germline V and J ends were trimmed by 1 base and 5 bases, with 7 bases remaining between them. DNA of the CDR3: TGCGCCAGCAGCTTGACGGGGGACAATGAGCAGTTCTTC. Its translation is CASSLTGDNEQFF. Looking up the rest from reference TRBV5-1 and TRBJ2-1 gives the full variable domain: KAGVTQTPRYLIKTRGQQVTLSCSPISGHRSVSWYQQTPGQGLQFLFEYFSETQRNKGNFPGRFSGRQFSNSRSEMNVSTLELGDSALYLCASSLTGDNEQFFGPGTRLTVL.

CDR3 in DNA: TGTGCCAGCAGCTTGGCCCACCGGACAGGGGAGAGATCTTTCTTT. Translation gives CASSLAHRTGERSFF. The chain combines TRBV5-6 with TRBJ1-1; 9 bases match TRBD1. The CDR3 covers 15 residues. Looked up from germline, CDR1 is SGHDT and CDR2 is YYEEEE. With 0 bases clipped from V and 12 bases from J, the junction kept 12 bases outside the gene matches. The entire variable domain, with the rest obtained from reference TRBV5-6 and TRBJ1-1, is as follows: DAGVTQSPTHLIKTRGQQVTLRCSPKSGHDTVSWYQQALGQGPQFIFQYYEEEERQRGNFPDRFSGHQFPNYSSELNVNALLLGDSALYLCASSLAHRTGERSFFGQGTRLTVV.

This clonotype was found many times. This chain links TRBV20-1 with TRBJ2-7; the D gene is possibly TRBD2 (7 bases). V gave up 5 bases and J gave up 2 bases, with 22 bases separating them. CDR3 length: 16 residues. Germline-derived CDR1 and CDR2 are DFQATT and SNEGSKA (reference sequence). In nucleotides, the CDR3 is TGCAGTGCTCTTACCGGGACTCGGGGGGCTGCCTACGAGCAGTACTTC. Residues: CSALTGTRGAAYEQYF.

This rearrangement joins TRBV11-2 to TRBJ2-1; 12 nucleotides agree with TRBD2. V shed 4 bases, J shed 7 bases, and the junction held 17 bases outside the gene matches. CDR1 and CDR2 from the germline V gene are SGHAT and FQNNGV. This CDR3 is 19 amino acids long. CDR3 protein: CASSSRVLAGGVIGNEQFF. CDR3 in DNA: TGTGCCAGCAGCTCCAGGGTCCTAGCGGGGGGGGTGATAGGAAATGAGCAGTTCTTC.

This clonotype was found many times. The chain links TRBV27 to TRBJ1-5, with TRBD1 matching 10 bases. The germline V gene has CDR1 MNHEY and CDR2 SMNVEV (reference sequence). The CDR3 consists of 14 residues. The V and J ends lost 3 bases and 5 bases, in that order; junction bases with no gene match: 1. The CDR3 sequence is CASSFGTGDQPQHF. In nucleotides, the CDR3 is TGTGCCAGCAGTTTCGGGACAGGGGATCAGCCCCAGCATTTT.

This clonotype occurred many times. This sequence joins TRBV5-6 and TRBJ2-5; the D is unclear. The CDR3 is 13 amino acids. The germline V and J ends were trimmed by 2 bases and 4 bases, with 9 bases remaining between them. Germline-derived CDR1 and CDR2 are SGHDT and YYEEEE. The CDR3 DNA follows: TGTGCCAGCAGCTTATCATACGGAGAGACCCAGTACTTC. Translated: CASSLSYGETQYF.

The V gene is TRBV19, the J gene TRBJ1-5; possibly TRBD1 for D (5 bases). The V end was cut by 2 bases, the J end by 5 bases, with 13 bases between. The germline CDR1 and CDR2 sequences are LNHDA and SQIVND (reference sequence). The CDR3 has 15 amino acids. CDR3: CASSISAGSHQPQHF. The DNA for the CDR3 is TGTGCCAGTAGTATATCGGCAGGGAGCCATCAGCCCCAGCATTTT.

In its sample, this clonotype was seen many times. V gene TRBV7-3 combines with J gene TRBJ2-2, with TRBD2 matching over 9 bases. V shed 4 bases, J shed 6 bases, and the junction held 9 bases outside the gene matches. This CDR3 region has 16 residues. The germline V gene encodes CDR1 SGHTA and CDR2 FQGTGA. CDR3 amino acids: CASSSAGSGRPGELFF. Written as DNA, the CDR3 is TGTGCCAGCAGCTCCGCGGGTAGCGGGAGACCCGGGGAGCTGTTTTTT. The variable domain in full, with the rest retrieved from reference TRBV7-3 and TRBJ2-2, is GAGVSQTPSNKVTEKGKYVELRCDPISGHTALYWYRQSLGQGPEFLIYFQGTGAADDSGLPNDRFFAVRPEGSVSTLKIQRTERGDSAVYLCASSSAGSGRPGELFFGEGSRLTVL.

This clonotype came up many times. The chain couples TRBV10-3 to TRBJ2-7; 7 nucleotides agree with TRBD2. The germline CDR1 and CDR2 sequences are ENHRY and SYGVKD. J was trimmed by 4 bases and V by 2 bases; bases with no gene match: 2. The CDR3 totals 13 residues. CDR3 region: CAISEKGGYEQYF. The CDR3, as DNA: TGTGCCATCAGTGAGAAGGGAGGGTACGAGCAGTACTTC.

This clonotype showed up many times. The chain recombines TRBV7-2 with TRBJ1-2, with D unresolved. This CDR3 is built from 11 residues. Trimming took off 8 bases at V and 7 bases at J, with 11 bases between the two ends. The V gene's germline CDR1 is SGHTA and CDR2 FQGNSA. The CDR3 here is CASRRVVGYTF. The CDR3 nucleotides read TGTGCCAGCCGGCGGGTTGTTGGCTACACCTTC.

The sample holds many counts of this clonotype. The V call is TRBV7-2, the J call TRBJ1-1, with D perhaps matching TRBD1 (5 bases). Per germline, CDR1 SGHTA and CDR2 FQGNSA. The CDR3 runs 14 residues. V lost 5 bases and J 1 base, leaving 11 bases between the germline ends. The CDR3 bases are TGTGCCAGCAGCCCGCAGGGAGCGAACACTGAAGCTTTCTTT. Amino acids: CASSPQGANTEAFF.

At least ten counts were recorded for this clonotype. The DNA of the CDR3 is TGTGCCAGCAGTCTCACAGGGGGCGCCGTCCCCTACGAGCAGTACTTC. This encodes CASSLTGGAVPYEQYF. The chain has TRBV12-3 or TRBV12-4 and TRBJ2-7; 9 bases are shared with TRBD1. CDR3 length: 16 amino acids. J lost 2 bases, V lost 5 bases, and 10 bases had no gene match.

This rearrangement joins TRBV6-4 to TRBJ1-5; 7 nucleotides line up with TRBD1. The trim removed 7 bases at V and 0 bases at J, leaving 9 bases unmatched. CDR3 length equals 16 residues. CDR1 is MRHNA, CDR2 SNTAGT, per germline. The CDR3 is CASTGGTEYSNQPQHF. In nucleotides, the CDR3 is TGTGCCAGCACTGGAGGGACAGAGTATAGCAATCAGCCCCAGCATTTT.

This chain uses TRBV7-9 with TRBJ2-7; 9 bases map to TRBD1. CDR3 length: 16 residues. V shed 2 bases and J 4 bases; nucleotides not matched to a gene: 9. Germline-derived CDR1 and CDR2 are SEHNR and FQNEAQ (reference sequence). DNA for the CDR3: TGTGCCAGCAGCTTATCCGGGACAGGGACAGTTTACGAGCAGTACTTC. This gives the protein CASSLSGTGTVYEQYF.

The rearrangement links TRBV30 to TRBJ1-6; D might be TRBD1 (6 bases). The CDR3 length is 14 residues. Trimming removed 0 bases from V and 10 bases from J, with 13 bases in between. Germline V gives CDR1 GTSNPN, CDR2 SVGIG (reference sequence). CDR3 DNA: TGTGCCTGGAGTGTACAGGGACGTGGGTCACCCCTCCACTTT. Protein sequence: CAWSVQGRGSPLHF. The variable domain in full, completed from reference TRBV30 and TRBJ1-6, reads SQTIHQWPATLVQPVGSPLSLECTVEGTSNPNLYWYRQAAGRGLQLLFYSVGIGQISSEVPQNLSASRPQDRQFILSSKKLLLSDSGFYLCAWSVQGRGSPLHFGNGTRLTVT.

Ten or more counts support this clonotype. The V gene is TRBV4-3, the J gene TRBJ2-3, with TRBD2 matching 7 bases. The V segment lost 0 bases and the J segment 6 bases; nucleotides outside the gene matches: 6. Germline lookup yields CDR1 LGHNA and CDR2 YSLEER. CDR3 length: 15 residues. The CDR3 bases are TGCGCCAGCAGCCAAGATGCGGGAGTAGTGGATACGCAGTATTTT. Encoded protein: CASSQDAGVVDTQYF.